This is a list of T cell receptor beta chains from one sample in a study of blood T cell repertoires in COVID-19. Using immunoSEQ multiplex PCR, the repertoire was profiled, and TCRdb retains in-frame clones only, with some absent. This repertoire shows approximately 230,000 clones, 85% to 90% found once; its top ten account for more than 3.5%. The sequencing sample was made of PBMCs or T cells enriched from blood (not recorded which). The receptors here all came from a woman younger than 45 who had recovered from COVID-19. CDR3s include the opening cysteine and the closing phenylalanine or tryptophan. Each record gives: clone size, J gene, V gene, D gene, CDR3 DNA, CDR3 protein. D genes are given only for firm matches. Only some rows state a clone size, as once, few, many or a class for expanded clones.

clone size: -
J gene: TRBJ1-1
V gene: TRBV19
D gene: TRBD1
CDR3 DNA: TGTGCCAGTAGTGCGGGGACAGGGCTGAACACTGAAGCTTTCTTT
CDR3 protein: CASSAGTGLNTEAFF

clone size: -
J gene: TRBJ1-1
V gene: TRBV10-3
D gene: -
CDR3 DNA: TGTGCCGCTCGACAGATACTCCCGAACACTGAAGCTTTCTTT
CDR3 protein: CAARQILPNTEAFF

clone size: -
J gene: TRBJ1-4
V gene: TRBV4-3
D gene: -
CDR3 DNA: TGCGCCAGCAGCCAAGATAGAGAGGGAAGGCTGTTTTTT
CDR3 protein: CASSQDREGRLFF

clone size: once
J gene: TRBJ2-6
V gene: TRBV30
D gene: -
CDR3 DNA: TGTGCCTGCGGACGGGGAGGTAGCTCTGGGGCCAACGTCCTGACTTTC
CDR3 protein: CACGRGGSSGANVLTF

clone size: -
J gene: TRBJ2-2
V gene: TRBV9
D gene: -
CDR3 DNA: TGTGCCAGCAGCGTAGGTGGTAGCGCTACGAACACCGGGGAGCTGTTTTTT
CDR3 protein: CASSVGGSATNTGELFF

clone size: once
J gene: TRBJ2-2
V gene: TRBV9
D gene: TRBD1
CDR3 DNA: TGTGCCAGCAGCTCTGGACAGGGGGCGCCCACCGGGGAGCTGTTTTTT
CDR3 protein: CASSSGQGAPTGELFF

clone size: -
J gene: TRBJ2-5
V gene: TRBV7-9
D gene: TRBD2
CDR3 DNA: TGTGCCAGCAGGCCCGCTAGCGGGAGGGGAAGAGAGACCCAGTACTTC
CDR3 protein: CASRPASGRGRETQYF

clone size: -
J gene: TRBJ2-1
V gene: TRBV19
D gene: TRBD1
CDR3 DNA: TGTGCCAGTGCCTGGGACAGCTCCTACAATGAGCAGTTCTTC
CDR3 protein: CASAWDSSYNEQFF

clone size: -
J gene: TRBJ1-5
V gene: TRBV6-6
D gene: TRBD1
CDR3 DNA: TGTGCCAGCAGTAAGGGACAGGGGGACAATCAGCCCCAGCATTTT
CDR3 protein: CASSKGQGDNQPQHF

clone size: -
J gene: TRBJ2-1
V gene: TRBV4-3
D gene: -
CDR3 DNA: TGCGCCAGCAGCCAAGAGGGCCCCCTACCCAACAATGAGCAGTTCTTC
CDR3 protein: CASSQEGPLPNNEQFF

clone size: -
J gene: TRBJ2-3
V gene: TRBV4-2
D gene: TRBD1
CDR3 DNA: TGTGCCAGCAGCCCTAGACAGGGGAACACAGATACGCAGTATTTT
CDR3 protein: CASSPRQGNTDTQYF

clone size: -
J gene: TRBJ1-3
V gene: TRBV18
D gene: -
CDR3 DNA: TGTGCCAGCTCACTCGGGAGCGCTGGAAACACCATATATTTT
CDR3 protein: CASSLGSAGNTIYF

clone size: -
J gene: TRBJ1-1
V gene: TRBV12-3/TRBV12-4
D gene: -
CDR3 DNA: TGTGCCAGCAGTTTTCAGATGAACACTGAAGCTTTCTTT
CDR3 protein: CASSFQMNTEAFF

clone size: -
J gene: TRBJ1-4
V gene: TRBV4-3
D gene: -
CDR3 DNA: TGCGCCAGCAGCCAAGATTGGGCAGGCCAGGGACTGTTTTTT
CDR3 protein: CASSQDWAGQGLFF

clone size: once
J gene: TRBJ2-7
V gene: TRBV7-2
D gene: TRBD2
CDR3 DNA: TGTGCCAGCAGCTTAGAAGGGACTAGCGGGAGCTACGAGCAGTACTTC
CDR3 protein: CASSLEGTSGSYEQYF

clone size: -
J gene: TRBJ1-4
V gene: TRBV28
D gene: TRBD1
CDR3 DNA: TGTGCCAGCAGCTCTATGGGGGACAGGGGGCGCACTAATGAAAAACTGTTTTTT
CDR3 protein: CASSSMGDRGRTNEKLFF

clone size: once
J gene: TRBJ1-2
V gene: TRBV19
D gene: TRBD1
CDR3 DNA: TGTGCCAGTAGACTACAGGGGGCGGATGGCTACACCTTC
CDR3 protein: CASRLQGADGYTF

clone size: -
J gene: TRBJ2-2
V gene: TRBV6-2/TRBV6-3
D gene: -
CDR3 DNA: TGTGCCAGCAGTTACGCAAAGGAGGCCACCGGGGAGCTGTTTTTT
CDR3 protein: CASSYAKEATGELFF

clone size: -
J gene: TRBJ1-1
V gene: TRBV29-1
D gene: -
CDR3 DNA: TGCAGCGTTGGACAGCAAAACACTGAAGCTTTCTTT
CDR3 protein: CSVGQQNTEAFF

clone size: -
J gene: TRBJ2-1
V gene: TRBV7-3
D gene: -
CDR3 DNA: TGTGCCAGCAGCTTAACCTACCTCCCCCTAAATGAGCAGTTCTTC
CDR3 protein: CASSLTYLPLNEQFF

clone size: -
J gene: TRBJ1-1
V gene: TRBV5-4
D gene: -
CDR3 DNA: TGTGCCAGCAGCTTGGACTATAACACTGAAGCTTTCTTT
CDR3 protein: CASSLDYNTEAFF

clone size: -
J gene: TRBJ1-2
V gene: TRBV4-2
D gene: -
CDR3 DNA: TGTGCCAGCAGCCAACCAGGCGACGGTAACTATGGCTACACCTTC
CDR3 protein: CASSQPGDGNYGYTF

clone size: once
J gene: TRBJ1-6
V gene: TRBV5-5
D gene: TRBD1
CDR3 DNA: TGTGCCAGCAGCTACGGGACAGGAGATTCACCCCTCCACTTT
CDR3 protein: CASSYGTGDSPLHF

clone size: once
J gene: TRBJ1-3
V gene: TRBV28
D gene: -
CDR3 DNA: TGTGCCAGCAGTTCCCCTAACTTTCCAAAACAGAGCTCTGGAAACACCATATATTTT
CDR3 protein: CASSSPNFPKQSSGNTIYF

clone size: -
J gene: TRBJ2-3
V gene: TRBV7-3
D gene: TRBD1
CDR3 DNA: TGTGCCAGCAGCCCAACAGGGGAAGATACGCAGTATTTT
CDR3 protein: CASSPTGEDTQYF

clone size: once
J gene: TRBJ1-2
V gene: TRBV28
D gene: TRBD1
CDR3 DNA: TGTGCCAGCAGTACGGGGACAGGGGGTCACTATGGCTACACCTTC
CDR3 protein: CASSTGTGGHYGYTF

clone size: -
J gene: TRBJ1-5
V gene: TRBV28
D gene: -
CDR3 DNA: TGTGCCAGCAGTTTAGGCAGGGGAAGTATGAGCAATCAGCCCCAGCATTTT
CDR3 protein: CASSLGRGSMSNQPQHF

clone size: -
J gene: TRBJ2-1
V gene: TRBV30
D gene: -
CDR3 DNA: TGTGCCTGGACCCCGGGGTACAATGAGCAGTTCTTC
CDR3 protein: CAWTPGYNEQFF

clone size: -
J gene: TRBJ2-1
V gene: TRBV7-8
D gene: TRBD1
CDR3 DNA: TGTGCCAGCAGTCCCGGGACAGGGGGGCGGAATGAGCAGTTCTTC
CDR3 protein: CASSPGTGGRNEQFF

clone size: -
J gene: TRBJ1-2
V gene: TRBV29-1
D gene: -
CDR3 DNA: TGCAGCGTTCCCCAGGGGCGCGAGTATGGCTACACCTTC
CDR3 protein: CSVPQGREYGYTF

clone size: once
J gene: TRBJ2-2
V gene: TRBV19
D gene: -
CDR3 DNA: TGTGCCAGTAGTATTTCACGGGGTTACGGGGAGCTGTTTTTT
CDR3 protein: CASSISRGYGELFF

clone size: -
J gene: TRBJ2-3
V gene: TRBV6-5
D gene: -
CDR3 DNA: TGTGCCAGCAGTTACCGGGTGACAGATACGCAGTATTTT
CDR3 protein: CASSYRVTDTQYF

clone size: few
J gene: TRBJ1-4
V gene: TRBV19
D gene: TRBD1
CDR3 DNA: TGTGCCAGTAGGTCGGGACAGGCGGAAAATGAAAAACTGTTTTTT
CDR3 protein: CASRSGQAENEKLFF

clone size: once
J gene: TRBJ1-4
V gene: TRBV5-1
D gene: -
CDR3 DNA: TGCGCCAGCAGCTTGGGGCAGGGGACCCCAACTAATGAAAAACTGTTTTTT
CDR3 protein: CASSLGQGTPTNEKLFF

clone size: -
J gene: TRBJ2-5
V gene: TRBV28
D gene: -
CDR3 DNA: TGTGCAATTGGCCGAGAGACCCAGTACTTC
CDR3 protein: CAIGRETQYF

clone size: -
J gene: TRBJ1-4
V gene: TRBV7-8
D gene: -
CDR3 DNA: TGTGCCAGCAGCTTCCAAACAGGATATGAAAAACTGTTTTTT
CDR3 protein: CASSFQTGYEKLFF

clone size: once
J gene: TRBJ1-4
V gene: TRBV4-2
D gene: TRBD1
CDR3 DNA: TGTGCCAGCAGCCATCCCCTCCGTTACGGGACAGGGGATGAAAAACTGTTTTTT
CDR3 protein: CASSHPLRYGTGDEKLFF

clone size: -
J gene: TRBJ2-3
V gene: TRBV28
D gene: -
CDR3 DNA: TGTGCCAGCAGTACAAGCACAGATACGCAGTATTTT
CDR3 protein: CASSTSTDTQYF

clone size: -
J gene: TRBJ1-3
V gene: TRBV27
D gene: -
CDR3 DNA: TGTGCCAGCAGCCCAGGATACTCTGGAAACACCATATATTTT
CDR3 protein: CASSPGYSGNTIYF

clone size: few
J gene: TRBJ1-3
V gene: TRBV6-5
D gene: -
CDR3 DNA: TGTGCCAGCAGTTACGCGACAAGCTCTGGAAACACCATATATTTT
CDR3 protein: CASSYATSSGNTIYF

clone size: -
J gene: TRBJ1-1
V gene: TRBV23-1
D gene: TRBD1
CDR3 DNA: TGCGCCAGCAGAAGGGGACAGGGGGCATCTGGTCGAGGTATGAACACTGAAGCTTTCTTT
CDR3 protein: CASRRGQGASGRGMNTEAFF

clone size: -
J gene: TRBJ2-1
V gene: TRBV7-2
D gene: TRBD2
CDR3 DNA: TGTGCCAGCAGCTTCGGGGGGGAGCAGTTCTTC
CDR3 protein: CASSFGGEQFF

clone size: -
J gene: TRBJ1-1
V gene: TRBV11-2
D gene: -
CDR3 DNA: TGTGCCAGCAGCTTAGATAATTGGGCGTCAGGCACTGAAGCTTTCTTT
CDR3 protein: CASSLDNWASGTEAFF

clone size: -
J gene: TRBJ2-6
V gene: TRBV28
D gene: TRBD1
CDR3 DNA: TGTGCCAGCAGTCAGACAGGGGGACCTGGGGCCAACGTCCTGACTTTC
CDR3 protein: CASSQTGGPGANVLTF

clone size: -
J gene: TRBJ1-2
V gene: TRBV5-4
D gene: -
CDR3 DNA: TGTGCCAGCAGCTTGGAAACGGGGAACGGCTACACCTTC
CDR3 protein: CASSLETGNGYTF

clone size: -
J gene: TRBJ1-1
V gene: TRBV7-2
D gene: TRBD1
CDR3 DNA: TGTGCCAGCAGCTCCCGACGGACAGGGGGCTCAGGGGAAGCTTTCTTT
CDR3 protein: CASSSRRTGGSGEAFF

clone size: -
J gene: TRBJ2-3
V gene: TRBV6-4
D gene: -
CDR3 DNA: TGTGCCAGCAGTGACGGGAGTCGGAGCACAGATACGCAGTATTTT
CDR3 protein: CASSDGSRSTDTQYF

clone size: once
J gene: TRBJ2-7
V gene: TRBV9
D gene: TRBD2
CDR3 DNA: TGTGCCAGCAGCGTAAGGCGGGAGGGCTACGAGCAGTACTTC
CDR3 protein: CASSVRREGYEQYF

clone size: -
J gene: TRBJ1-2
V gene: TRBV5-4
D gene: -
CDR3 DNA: TGTGCCAGCAGCTATCGTTCCGGGAGCCCAAATGGCTACACCTTC
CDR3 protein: CASSYRSGSPNGYTF

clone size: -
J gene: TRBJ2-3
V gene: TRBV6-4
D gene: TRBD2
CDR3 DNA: TGTGCCAGCAGTGAACCGACTAGCGGGGCTAAAGTACCTACAGATACGCAGTATTTT
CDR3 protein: CASSEPTSGAKVPTDTQYF

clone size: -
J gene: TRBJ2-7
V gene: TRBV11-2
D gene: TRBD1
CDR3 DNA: TGTGCCAGCAGCAAAATGAGATCAGGGGGCATTAACTACGAGCAGTACTTC
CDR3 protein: CASSKMRSGGINYEQYF

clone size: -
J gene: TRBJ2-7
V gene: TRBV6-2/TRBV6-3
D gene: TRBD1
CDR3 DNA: TGTGCCAGCAGCATACAGGGGATGGAGCAGTACTTC
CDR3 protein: CASSIQGMEQYF

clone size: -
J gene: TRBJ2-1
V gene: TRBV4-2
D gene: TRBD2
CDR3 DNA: TGTGCCAGCAGCCAGTTAGCGGGAGGTTTTAATGAGCAGTTCTTC
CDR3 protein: CASSQLAGGFNEQFF